These 14 T cell receptor beta chains were all obtained from the same sample, sequenced in a study of shared clonotypes between healthy human individuals. The naive CD8 population came from CD45RO-negative cells selected for CCR7, without terminally differentiated effector memory CD45RA+ cells. Some clones are missing from TCRdb's copy, which holds only in-frame ones; the method was immunoSEQ multiplex PCR. The sample consists of some 740,000 clones, about 92% of them appearing once. Material for sequencing was naive CD8+ T cells sorted from blood. The receptors shown here come from a man younger than 45 in good health.

The V call is TRBV6-5, the J call TRBJ2-7; D is tentatively TRBD1 or TRBD2 (5 bases each). The CDR3 sequence is 13 residues long. Germline V lookup: CDR1 MNHEY, CDR2 SVGAGI. V lost 2 bases and J 3 bases, leaving 8 bases between the germline ends. CDR3 sequence reads: CASSYGGFYEQYF. CDR3 nucleotides: TGTGCCAGCAGTTACGGGGGATTCTACGAGCAGTACTTC.

For this clone: This sample also contains other DNA sequences that code for the same CDR3. The CDR3 reads CASSFGQPQHF. The CDR3 nucleotides are TGTGCCAGCAGTTTCGGCCAGCCCCAGCATTTT. The V gene is TRBV28, the J gene TRBJ1-5, with D hard to call. V lost 3 bases, J lost 7 bases, and 4 bases lay in between. The CDR3 totals 11 residues. Germline CDR1 MDHEN, CDR2 SYDVKM.

The CDR3, as DNA: TGTGCCAGCAGCTTGTATAGCGGGAGGGCGAAATACGAGCAGTACTTC. It is translated as CASSLYSGRAKYEQYF. This rearrangement joins TRBV5-4 to TRBJ2-7; 11 bases agree with TRBD2. The CDR3 runs to 16 residues. V was pared by 1 base and J by 4 bases, with 7 bases of the junction left unmatched. Per germline, CDR1 SGHNT and CDR2 YYREEE (reference sequence).

The chain has TRBV4-3 and TRBJ1-1; a weak D match, TRBD1 (5 bases). Per the germline V gene, CDR1 is LGHNA and CDR2 is YSLEER. V was clipped by 0 bases and J by 11 bases, with 16 bases between them. The CDR3 totals 14 residues. CDR3 residues: CASSQDRIEGYAFF. The DNA for the CDR3 is TGCGCCAGCAGCCAAGATAGGATCGAGGGGTACGCTTTCTTT.

This clone was counted a single time. The chain joins TRBV7-9 to TRBJ1-2, with D possibly TRBD1 on 5 matching bases. The CDR3 has 17 residues. Deletions cut 4 bases from V and 0 bases from J, with 18 bases between. Germline loops: CDR1 SEHNR, CDR2 FQNEAQ (reference sequence). CDR3 loop: CASSSSRAPGANYGYTF. The CDR3 bases are TGTGCCAGCAGCTCCAGCAGGGCTCCTGGGGCTAACTATGGCTACACCTTC.

Note on this clone: Other DNA sequences from this sample encode an identical CDR3 as well. V gene TRBV4-1 combines with J gene TRBJ2-7, with 13 nucleotides matching TRBD2. The CDR3 extends over 15 amino acids. The germline gives CDR1 MGHRA, CDR2 YSYEKL. The V and J ends lost 4 bases and 5 bases, in that order; junction bases with no gene match: 5. This CDR3 reads CASSPGLAGEDEQYF. In DNA, the CDR3 is TGCGCCAGCAGCCCTGGACTAGCGGGAGAGGACGAGCAGTACTTC.

The chain recombines TRBV19 with TRBJ2-3, with no clear D. This CDR3 is built from 14 residues. Germline lookup yields CDR1 LNHDA and CDR2 SQIVND (reference sequence). The ends were cut back, 1 base at V and 4 bases at J, with 9 bases in the middle. The CDR3 spells CASSIVLGSDTQYF. CDR3 nucleotides: TGTGCCAGTAGTATAGTTCTGGGGTCAGATACGCAGTATTTT.

The rearrangement links TRBV28 to TRBJ2-3, with a possible D match to TRBD2 (6 bases). Between the trimmed V and J ends, which lost 3 bases and 1 base, there was a span of 17 bases. Germline loops: CDR1 MDHEN, CDR2 SYDVKM. The CDR3 runs to 17 residues. This CDR3 reads CASSFFDGGLGTDTQYF. The CDR3 region has the DNA TGTGCCAGCAGTTTTTTTGATGGGGGACTGGGCACAGATACGCAGTATTTT.

The CDR3 reads CSVVAGGYYEQYF. CDR3 DNA: TGCAGCGTTGTAGCGGGAGGGTACTACGAGCAGTACTTC. The gene calls are TRBV29-1 and TRBJ2-7; TRBD2 matches 11 bases. Germline V gene lookup returns CDR1 SQVTM and CDR2 ANQGSEA. The trim removed 4 bases at V and 3 bases at J, leaving 2 bases unmatched. This CDR3 comprises 13 residues.

As regards this clone: At the DNA level, this CDR3 is encoded by other sequences in the same sample as well. The chain couples TRBV7-9 to TRBJ2-1, with 10 bases aligning to TRBD2. The CDR3 has 14 amino acids. Looked up from germline, CDR1 is SEHNR and CDR2 is FQNEAQ (reference sequence). V dropped 7 bases and J dropped 2; count of bases not matched to a gene: 2. CDR3 loop: CASKTSGTYNEQFF. DNA of the CDR3: TGTGCCAGCAAAACTAGCGGGACCTACAATGAGCAGTTCTTC.

The chain uses TRBV9 and TRBJ2-1, with TRBD2 matching over 8 bases. CDR3 length: 15 amino acids. Germline V gives CDR1 SGDLS, CDR2 YYNGEE. V trimming: 4 bases; J trimming: 4 bases; junction bases outside the gene matches: 7. CDR3 sequence (DNA): TGTGCCAGCAGCTTATCCGGGACTAGTTACAATGAGCAGTTCTTC. Its translation is CASSLSGTSYNEQFF. Complete variable domain (other parts from reference TRBV9 and TRBJ2-1): DSGVTQTPKHLITATGQRVTLRCSPRSGDLSVYWYQQSLDQGLQFLIQYYNGEERAKGNILERFSAQQFPDLHSELNLSSLELGDSALYFCASSLSGTSYNEQFFGPGTRLTVL.

The chain uses TRBV5-4 and TRBJ2-2, with TRBD2 identical over 9 bases. CDR1 is SGHNT, CDR2 YYREEE, per germline (reference sequence). CDR3 length: 16 amino acids. The V segment lost 2 bases and the J segment 4 bases; nucleotides outside the gene matches: 6. The CDR3 sequence: CASSLVAGVITGELFF. The DNA for the CDR3 is TGTGCCAGCAGCTTAGTAGCGGGAGTTATCACCGGGGAGCTGTTTTTT.

The rearrangement links TRBV9 to TRBJ2-1; perhaps D is TRBD1 or TRBD2 (5 bases each). CDR3 size: 15 residues. Germline CDR1 SGDLS, CDR2 YYNGEE. The V end was cut by 6 bases, the J end by 7 bases, with 20 bases between. The CDR3 bases are TGTGCCAGCACCGTTGGGGGTTTTTTAACGAATGAGCAGTTCTTC. Its protein product is CASTVGGFLTNEQFF.

The rearrangement uses TRBV19 and TRBJ2-1; 10 bases align to TRBD2. The CDR3 has 15 amino acids. Germline CDR1 LNHDA, CDR2 SQIVND (reference sequence). With V trimmed by 6 bases and J by 0 bases, 2 bases remained unmatched. CDR3 region: CASRPSGSSYNEQFF. The CDR3 coding sequence is TGTGCCAGTAGACCTAGCGGGAGCTCCTACAATGAGCAGTTCTTC. The complete variable domain, with remaining parts taken from reference TRBV19 and TRBJ2-1, reads DGGITQSPKYLFRKEGQNVTLSCEQNLNHDAMYWYRQDPGQGLRLIYYSQIVNDFQKGDIAEGYSVSREKKESFPLTVTSAQKNPTAFYLCASRPSGSSYNEQFFGPGTRLTVL.